The 9 T cell receptor beta chains in this list originate from one sample, sequenced in a study of blood T cell repertoires in COVID-19. Only in-frame clones appear in the TCRdb table, and some are missing; sequencing was by immunoSEQ multiplex PCR. The repertoire holds 220,000 or so clones, with around 90% as singletons. Sequencing was performed on peripheral blood. Source of these receptors: a man in his 60s who had recovered from COVID-19.

This clone was counted a single time. This chain connects TRBV24-1 to TRBJ2-3; TRBD1 aligns across 7 bases. Trimming took 9 bases from V and 0 from J; bases not matched to a gene: 8. Germline loops: CDR1 KGHDR, CDR2 SFDVKD. The CDR3 is made up of 15 amino acids. The CDR3 is CATHGGQASTDTQYF. In nucleotides, the CDR3 is TGTGCCACCCACGGTGGACAGGCGAGCACAGATACGCAGTATTTT.

The chain has TRBV7-2 and TRBJ1-4; TRBD1 aligns across 9 bases. The CDR3 consists of 14 residues. CDR1 and CDR2 (germline): SGHTA, FQGNSA. V dropped 3 bases and J dropped 4; count of bases not matched to a gene: 0. DNA for the CDR3: TGTGCCAGCAGCTTGGGACAGGGTAATGAAAAACTGTTTTTT. Amino acid sequence: CASSLGQGNEKLFF. The full variable domain, rest sourced from reference TRBV7-2 and TRBJ1-4, is GAGVSQSPSNKVTEKGKDVELRCDPISGHTALYWYRQSLGQGLEFLIYFQGNSAPDKSGLPSDRFSAERTGGSVSTLTIQRTQQEDSAVYLCASSLGQGNEKLFFGSGTQLSVL.

The chain employs TRBV2 and TRBJ2-3; TRBD2 aligns across 9 bases. CDR1 SNHLY and CDR2 FYNNEI come from the germline V gene. The CDR3 spans 15 residues. The junction had 5 bases not matched to a gene; V was cut back by 7 bases and J by 0 bases. The DNA of the CDR3 is TGTGCCAGCATCGCTAGCGGGATTAGCACAGATACGCAGTATTTT. Translated, it gives CASIASGISTDTQYF.

The J gene is TRBJ2-7, the V gene TRBV7-9; 7 nucleotides align to TRBD1. Trimming took 5 bases from V and 2 from J; bases not matched to a gene: 12. This CDR3 contains 16 residues. Germline V gene sequence: CDR1 SEHNR, CDR2 FQNEAQ (reference sequence). CDR3 sequence (DNA): TGTGCCAGCAGCCACACAGCCAAGGGGGCGACCTACGAGCAGTACTTC. As protein: CASSHTAKGATYEQYF.

This chain links TRBV5-6 with TRBJ2-2; TRBD1 might be the D (6 bases). The V and J ends lost 3 bases and 4 bases respectively, with 10 bases between them. CDR1 SGHDT and CDR2 YYEEEE come from the germline V gene. The length of the CDR3 is 14 residues. The CDR3 reads CASSSRQATGELFF. In DNA, the CDR3 is TGTGCCAGCAGCTCCCGACAGGCCACCGGGGAGCTGTTTTTT.

This rearrangement joins TRBV3-1 (or the pseudogene TRBV3-2) to TRBJ1-3, with D unclear. The CDR3 has 12 residues. The germline gives CDR1 LGHDT, CDR2 YNNKEL (reference sequence). The ends were cut back, 6 bases at V and 4 bases at J, with 7 bases in the middle. The CDR3 spells CASRERGNTIYF. CDR3 nucleotide sequence: TGTGCCAGCAGAGAACGGGGAAACACCATATATTTT.

V gene TRBV5-1 combines with J gene TRBJ1-1; no clear D. Germline V gene lookup returns CDR1 SGHRS and CDR2 YFSETQ. Trimming took 2 bases from V and 5 from J, leaving 10 bases between them. This CDR3 contains 13 residues. The CDR3 protein is CASSLGGGTEAFF. The CDR3 bases are TGCGCCAGCAGCTTAGGAGGTGGGACTGAAGCTTTCTTT.

This chain connects TRBV10-3 to TRBJ1-4; D is perhaps TRBD1 (6 bases). The CDR3 runs 13 residues. Trimming pared 8 bases from V and 8 bases from J, leaving 15 bases between. Germline CDR1 and CDR2: ENHRY and SYGVKD. This CDR3 is CAIAGGEGEKLFF. DNA for the CDR3: TGTGCCATCGCGGGGGGCGAAGGGGAAAAACTGTTTTTT.

The rearrangement uses TRBV5-8 and TRBJ1-5; 9 nucleotides align to TRBD1. From germline, CDR1 is SGHTS and CDR2 YDEGEE. The CDR3 contains 12 residues. V was clipped by 2 bases and J by 13 bases; unmatched bases: 4. CDR3 region: CASSLNRGLQHF. For the CDR3, the DNA is TGTGCCAGCAGCTTAAACAGGGGGCTGCAGCATTTT. The full variable domain, with the rest looked up from reference TRBV5-8 and TRBJ1-5, is EAGVTQSPTHLIKTRGQQATLRCSPISGHTSVYWYQQALGLGLQFLLWYDEGEERNRGNFPPRFSGRQFPNYSSELNVNALELEDSALYLCASSLNRGLQHFGDGTRLSIL.